The clone carrying this TCR beta chain has more than one count but fewer than ten. Its antigen remains unknown. The ends lost 6 bases at V and 3 bases at J; junction bases unmatched: 10. Germline lookup yields CDR1 MNHGY and CDR2 SAAAGT. This CDR3 is 15 amino acids long. These data are taken from a study of sequential checkpoint blockade in melanoma. Study conclusions and caveats: Clinical benefit was about 30 times likelier when tumor T-cell fraction and clonality increased.

Treatment reported: randomized to nivolumab then ipilimumab (arm A) or the reverse (arm B). TCRdb keeps only in-frame clones here, not all; method: immunoSEQ multiplex PCR. In the table there are about 9,300 clones, 25% to 30% of which are singletons. Source: tumor tissue (inferred from file names), taken from a patient given nivolumab and ipilimumab in sequence. The sequence was obtained from a human donor with melanoma. This chain connects TRBV6-8 to TRBJ1-1; 7 bases map to TRBD1. CDR3 bases: TGTGCCAGCAGGGGACAGCCAAAGAGCGACACTGAAGCTTTCTTT. The encoded protein is CASRGQPKSDTEAFF.